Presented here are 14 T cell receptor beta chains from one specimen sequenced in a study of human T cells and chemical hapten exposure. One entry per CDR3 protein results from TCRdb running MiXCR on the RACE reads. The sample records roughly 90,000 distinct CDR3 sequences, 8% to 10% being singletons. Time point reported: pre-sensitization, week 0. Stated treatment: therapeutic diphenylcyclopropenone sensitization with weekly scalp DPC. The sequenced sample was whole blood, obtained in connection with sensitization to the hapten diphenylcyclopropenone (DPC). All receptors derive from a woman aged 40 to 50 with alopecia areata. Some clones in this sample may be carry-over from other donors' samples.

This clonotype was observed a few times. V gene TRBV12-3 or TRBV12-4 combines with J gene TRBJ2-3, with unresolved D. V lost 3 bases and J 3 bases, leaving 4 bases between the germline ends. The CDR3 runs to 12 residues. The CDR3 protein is CASSLRTDTQYF. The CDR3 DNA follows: TGTGCCAGCAGTTTGAGGACAGATACGCAGTATTTT.

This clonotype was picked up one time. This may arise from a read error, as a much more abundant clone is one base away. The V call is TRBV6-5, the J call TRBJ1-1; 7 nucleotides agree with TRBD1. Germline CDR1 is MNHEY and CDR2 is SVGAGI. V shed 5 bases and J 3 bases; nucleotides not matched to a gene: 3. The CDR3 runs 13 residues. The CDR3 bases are TGTGCCAGCAGTCAACAGGGGTACACTGAAGCTTTCTTT. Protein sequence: CASSQQGYTEAFF.

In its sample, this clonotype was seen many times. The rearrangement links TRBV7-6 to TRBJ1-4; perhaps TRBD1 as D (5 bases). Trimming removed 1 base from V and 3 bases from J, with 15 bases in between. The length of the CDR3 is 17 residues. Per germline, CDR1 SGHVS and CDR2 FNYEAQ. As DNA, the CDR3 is TGTGCCAGCAGCTTAGGGCACTTTCAGGGCCCTAATGAAAAACTGTTTTTT. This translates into CASSLGHFQGPNEKLFF. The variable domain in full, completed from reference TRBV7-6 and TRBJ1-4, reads GAGVSQSPRYKVTKRGQDVALRCDPISGHVSLYWYRQALGQGPEFLTYFNYEAQQDKSGLPNDRFSAERPEGSISTLTIQRTEQRDSAMYRCASSLGHFQGPNEKLFFGSGTQLSVL.

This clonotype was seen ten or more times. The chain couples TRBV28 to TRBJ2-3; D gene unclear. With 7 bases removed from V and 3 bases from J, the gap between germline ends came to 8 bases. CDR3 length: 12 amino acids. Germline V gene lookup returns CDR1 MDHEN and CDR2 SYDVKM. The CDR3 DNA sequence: TGTGCCAGCAACGTCCTAACAGATACGCAGTATTTT. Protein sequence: CASNVLTDTQYF.

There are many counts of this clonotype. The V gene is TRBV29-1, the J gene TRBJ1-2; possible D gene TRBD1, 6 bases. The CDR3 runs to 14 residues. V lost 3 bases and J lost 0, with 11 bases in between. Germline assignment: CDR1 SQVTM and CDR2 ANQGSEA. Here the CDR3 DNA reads TGCAGCGTTGACAACGGGGGCGCTAACTATGGCTACACCTTC. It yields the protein CSVDNGGANYGYTF.

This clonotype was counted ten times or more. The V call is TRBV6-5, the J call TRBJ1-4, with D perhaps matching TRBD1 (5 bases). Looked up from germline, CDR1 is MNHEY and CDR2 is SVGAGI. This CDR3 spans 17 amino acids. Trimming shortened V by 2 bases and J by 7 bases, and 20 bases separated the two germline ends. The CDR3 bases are TGTGCCAGCAGTTACACTAGTGGGGACGGCGGGGCTGAAAAACTGTTTTTT. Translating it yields CASSYTSGDGGAEKLFF.

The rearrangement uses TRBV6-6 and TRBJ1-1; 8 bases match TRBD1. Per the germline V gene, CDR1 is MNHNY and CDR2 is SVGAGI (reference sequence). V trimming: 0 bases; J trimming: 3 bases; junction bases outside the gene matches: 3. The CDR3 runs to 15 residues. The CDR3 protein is CASSYSRGQYTEAFF. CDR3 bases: TGTGCCAGCAGTTACTCCAGGGGGCAGTACACTGAAGCTTTCTTT.

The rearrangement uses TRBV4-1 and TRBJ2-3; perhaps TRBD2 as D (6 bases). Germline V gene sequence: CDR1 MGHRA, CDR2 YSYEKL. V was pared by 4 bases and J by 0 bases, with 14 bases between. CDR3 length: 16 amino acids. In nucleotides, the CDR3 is TGCGCCAGCAGCCTCGGGGACTCTCTGAGCACAGATACGCAGTATTTT. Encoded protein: CASSLGDSLSTDTQYF.

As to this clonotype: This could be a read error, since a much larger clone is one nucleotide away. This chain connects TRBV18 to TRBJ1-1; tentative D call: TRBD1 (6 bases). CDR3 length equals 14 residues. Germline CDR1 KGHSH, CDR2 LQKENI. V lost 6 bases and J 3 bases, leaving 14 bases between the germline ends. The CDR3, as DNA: TGTGCCAGCTCTTTTCAGGGGACGGACACTGAAGCTTTCTTT. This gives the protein CASSFQGTDTEAFF. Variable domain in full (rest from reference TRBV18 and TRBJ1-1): NAGVMQNPRHLVRRRGQEARLRCSPMKGHSHVYWYRQLPEEGLKFMVYLQKENIIDESGMPKERFSAEFPKEGPSILRIQQVVRGDSAAYFCASSFQGTDTEAFFGQGTRLTVV.

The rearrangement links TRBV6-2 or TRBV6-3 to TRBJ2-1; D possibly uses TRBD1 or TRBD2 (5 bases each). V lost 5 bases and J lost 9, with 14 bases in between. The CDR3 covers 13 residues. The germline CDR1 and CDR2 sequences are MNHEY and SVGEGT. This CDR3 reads CASSGGRTIEQFF. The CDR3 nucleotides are TGTGCCAGCAGTGGGGGACGGACAATTGAGCAGTTCTTC.

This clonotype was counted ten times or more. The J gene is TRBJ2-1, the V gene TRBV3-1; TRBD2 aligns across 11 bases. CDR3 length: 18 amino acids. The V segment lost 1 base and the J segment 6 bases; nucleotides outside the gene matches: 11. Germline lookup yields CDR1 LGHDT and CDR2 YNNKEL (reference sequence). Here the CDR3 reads CASSQGLAGPSTGNEQFF. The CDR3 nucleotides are TGTGCCAGCAGCCAAGGACTAGCGGGACCATCTACGGGCAATGAGCAGTTCTTC.

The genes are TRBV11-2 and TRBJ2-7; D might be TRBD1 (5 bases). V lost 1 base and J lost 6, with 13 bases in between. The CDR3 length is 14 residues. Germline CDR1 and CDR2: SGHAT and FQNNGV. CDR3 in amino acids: CASSLVQGSSEQYF. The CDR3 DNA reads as TGTGCCAGCAGCTTAGTTCAGGGCAGCAGCGAGCAGTACTTC.

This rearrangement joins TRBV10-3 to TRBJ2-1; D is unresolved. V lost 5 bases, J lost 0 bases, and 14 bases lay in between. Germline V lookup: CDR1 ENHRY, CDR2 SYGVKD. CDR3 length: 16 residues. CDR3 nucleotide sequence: TGTGCCATCAGTAGTATAGGAGACGGCTCCTACAATGAGCAGTTCTTC. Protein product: CAISSIGDGSYNEQFF.

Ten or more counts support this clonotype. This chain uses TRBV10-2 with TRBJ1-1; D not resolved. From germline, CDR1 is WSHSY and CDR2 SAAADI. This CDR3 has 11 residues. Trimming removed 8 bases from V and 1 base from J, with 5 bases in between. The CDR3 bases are TGCGCCAGCCGGGGGAACACTGAAGCTTTCTTT. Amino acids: CASRGNTEAFF.